The 3 T cell receptor beta chains reported below all come from one sample, sequenced in a study of kidney transplant recipient with SARS-CoV-2 infection. One entry per CDR3 protein, called by TCRdb with MiXCR from the reads. Of approximately 250,000 distinct CDR3 sequences in the sample, under 35% were seen once. Source: a blood sample, taken at baseline and on roughly day 120 from a kidney transplant recipient. The origin of the receptors is a male patient in his thirties who had COVID-19 and was a kidney transplant recipient. The T cells may partly be graft donor cells.

For this clonotype: A much more abundant neighbour one base away suggests this may be a read error. This chain uses TRBV30 with TRBJ1-2; D ambiguous. Germline V CDR1 and CDR2: GTSNPN, SVGIG (reference sequence). There are 16 residues in the CDR3. CDR3 amino acids: CAWGSGRYRKTYGYAF. The CDR3 DNA sequence: TGTGCCTGGGGGTCTGGGCGTTATAGAAAGACCTATGGCTACGCCTTC.

This clonotype was seen many times. V and J are TRBV28 and TRBJ1-2; D is uncertain. The CDR3 runs 14 residues. Germline V CDR1 and CDR2: MDHEN, SYDVKM. Trimming removed 2 bases at V and 7 bases at J, with 14 bases between. DNA of the CDR3: TGTGCCAGCAGTTTAAAGGCCGTGGAGTCTGGCTACACCTTC. As protein: CASSLKAVESGYTF.

This clonotype was detected only a few times. A much larger clone is a single base away; this may be a read error. The rearrangement links TRBV27 to TRBJ2-7; 8 bases are a match to TRBD1. Germline assignment: CDR1 MNHEY and CDR2 SMNVEV (reference sequence). This CDR3 contains 16 residues. The CDR3 coding sequence is TGTACCAGCAGTTCCCGACAGGGGCGAAGCTCCTACGAGCAGTACTTC. Translation gives CTSSSRQGRSSYEQYF.